The 15 T cell receptor beta chains listed next were all sequenced from one sample in a study of cytomegalovirus exposure and HLA in healthy donors. Primers: 60 Vbeta forward and 13 Jbeta reverse. The table came from immunoSEQ multiplex PCR; TCRdb's copy has only in-frame clones and leaves some out. The sample shows 140,000 to 150,000 clones, 60% to 85% of them seen only once. Sample: PBMCs. The origin of the receptors is a man between 35 and 55 years old in good health and CMV-seropositive.

The chain uses TRBV5-4 and TRBJ2-1; 11 nucleotides line up with TRBD2. The CDR3 contains 17 residues. V lost 6 bases and J lost 0; bases outside the gene matches: 8. Germline CDR1 SGHNT, CDR2 YYREEE (reference sequence). The CDR3 nucleotides read TGTGCCAGCACAACGGGACTAGCGGCGAGCTCCTACAATGAGCAGTTCTTC. Encoded protein: CASTTGLAASSYNEQFF.

The V call is TRBV7-3, the J call TRBJ2-5; no reliable D call. V lost 1 base and J lost 4, with 7 bases in between. The CDR3 loop spans 13 amino acids. Germline CDR1 and CDR2: SGHTA and FQGTGA. In DNA, the CDR3 is TGTGCCAGCAGCTTAAATATCCGAGAGACCCAGTACTTC. It specifies CASSLNIRETQYF.

The rearrangement joins TRBV28 to TRBJ2-3; 11 bases agree with TRBD1. V trimming: 6 bases; J trimming: 3 bases; junction bases outside the gene matches: 8. The CDR3 is made up of 16 amino acids. Germline V gene lookup returns CDR1 MDHEN and CDR2 SYDVKM. The CDR3 here is CASSPEDRGLTDTQYF. CDR3 sequence (DNA): TGTGCCAGCAGCCCGGAGGACAGGGGGCTAACAGATACGCAGTATTTT.

The rearrangement uses TRBV11-2 and TRBJ1-1; a weak D match, TRBD1 (5 bases). Trimming shortened V by 3 bases and J by 3 bases, and 8 bases separated the two germline ends. The CDR3 runs 13 residues. The germline gives CDR1 SGHAT, CDR2 FQNNGV. The CDR3 coding sequence is TGTGCCAGCAGCTTCAGGGAAGACACTGAAGCTTTCTTT. It translates to CASSFREDTEAFF.

V and J are TRBV7-9 and TRBJ2-7; 10 bases match TRBD2. The CDR3 is made up of 15 amino acids. Trimming at V came to 3 bases and at J to 7 bases, leaving 9 bases not matched to a gene. Germline V gene sequence: CDR1 SEHNR, CDR2 FQNEAQ (reference sequence). The CDR3 region is CASSFRTSGAGEQYF. CDR3 bases: TGTGCCAGCAGCTTTAGGACTAGCGGAGCCGGGGAGCAGTACTTC.

This sequence joins TRBV6-5 and TRBJ1-5; D unresolved. The germline CDR1 and CDR2 sequences are MNHEY and SVGAGI. The germline V and J ends were trimmed by 7 bases and 3 bases, with 13 bases remaining between them. The CDR3 contains 14 residues. DNA for the CDR3: TGTGCCAGCATGTATTCCCAGAACAATCAGCCCCAGCATTTT. Its protein is CASMYSQNNQPQHF.

This clone was counted between two and nine times. The chain links TRBV5-4 to TRBJ1-3, with 8 bases aligning to TRBD1. CDR1 is SGHNT and CDR2 is YYREEE in the germline V gene (reference sequence). J gave up 5 bases and V 5 bases, and 6 bases lay outside the gene matches. This CDR3 comprises 14 residues. CDR3: CASSSDRARNTIYF. The CDR3 bases are TGTGCCAGCAGTTCGGACAGGGCGCGAAACACCATATATTTT.

This clone appeared a few times. This rearrangement joins TRBV2 to TRBJ1-5, with D unclear. The germline V gene encodes CDR1 SNHLY and CDR2 FYNNEI. The CDR3 length is 14 residues. Trimming took off 4 bases at V and 0 bases at J, with 7 bases between the two ends. CDR3 DNA: TGTGCCAGCAGTGGTCAGATTAGCAATCAGCCCCAGCATTTT. This sequence encodes CASSGQISNQPQHF.

This clone has a handful of counts. This chain uses TRBV7-9 with TRBJ2-1, with 14 bases matching TRBD2. The length of the CDR3 is 17 residues. V shed 5 bases, J shed 3 bases, and the junction held 6 bases outside the gene matches. The V gene's germline CDR1 is SEHNR and CDR2 FQNEAQ (reference sequence). CDR3 bases: TGTGCCAGCAGCGAAGGACTAGCGGGAGGTAACTACAATGAGCAGTTCTTC. Residues: CASSEGLAGGNYNEQFF.

The chain carries TRBV30 and TRBJ1-2, with D possibly TRBD1 on 6 matching bases. Per germline, CDR1 GTSNPN and CDR2 SVGIG (reference sequence). Trimming pared 6 bases from V and 4 bases from J, leaving 9 bases between. The CDR3 extends over 11 amino acids. CDR3 DNA sequence: TGTGCCTGCAGGGGCGGCTATGGCTACACCTTC. Translation gives CACRGGYGYTF.

The V gene is TRBV27, the J gene TRBJ2-5, with D tentatively TRBD1 (7 bases). Trimming pared 0 bases from V and 5 bases from J, leaving 19 bases between. This CDR3 spans 17 amino acids. The germline CDR1 and CDR2 sequences are MNHEY and SMNVEV (reference sequence). The CDR3 sequence: CASSLSHVSAGGETQYF. In nucleotides, the CDR3 is TGTGCCAGCAGTTTATCGCATGTCTCGGCAGGGGGGGAGACCCAGTACTTC.

J is TRBJ2-1 and V is TRBV6-5; 14 nucleotides match TRBD2. V trimming: 2 bases; J trimming: 7 bases; junction bases outside the gene matches: 4. Germline values: CDR1 MNHEY, CDR2 SVGAGI. CDR3 size: 16 residues. The CDR3 here is CASSYPGTSGSNEQFF. In DNA, the CDR3 is TGTGCCAGCAGTTACCCCGGGACTAGCGGGAGTAATGAGCAGTTCTTC.

This rearrangement joins TRBV27 to TRBJ2-7; possible D gene TRBD1, 6 bases. There are 14 residues in the CDR3. Per germline, CDR1 MNHEY and CDR2 SMNVEV (reference sequence). With 1 base removed from V and 4 bases from J, the gap between germline ends came to 11 bases. DNA of the CDR3: TGTGCCAGCAGTTTATTGACAGGTGAATACGAGCAGTACTTC. Protein: CASSLLTGEYEQYF.

The chain joins TRBV28 to TRBJ2-3; 12 bases are shared with TRBD2. Germline V gene data show CDR1 as MDHEN and CDR2 as SYDVKM. V trimming: 7 bases; J trimming: 3 bases; junction bases outside the gene matches: 8. The CDR3 has 16 residues. The CDR3 coding sequence is TGTGCCAGCACCGGCCCACTAGCGGGAGGAACAGATACGCAGTATTTT. Its translation: CASTGPLAGGTDTQYF.

The chain is built from TRBV6-5 and TRBJ2-5; 8 bases fit TRBD2. Germline CDR1 is MNHEY and CDR2 is SVGAGI. There are 15 residues in the CDR3. The ends lost 2 bases at V and 4 bases at J; junction bases unmatched: 6. CDR3: CASSYTRGGRETQYF. CDR3 coding DNA: TGTGCCAGCAGTTACACCCGGGGGGGGCGAGAGACCCAGTACTTC.